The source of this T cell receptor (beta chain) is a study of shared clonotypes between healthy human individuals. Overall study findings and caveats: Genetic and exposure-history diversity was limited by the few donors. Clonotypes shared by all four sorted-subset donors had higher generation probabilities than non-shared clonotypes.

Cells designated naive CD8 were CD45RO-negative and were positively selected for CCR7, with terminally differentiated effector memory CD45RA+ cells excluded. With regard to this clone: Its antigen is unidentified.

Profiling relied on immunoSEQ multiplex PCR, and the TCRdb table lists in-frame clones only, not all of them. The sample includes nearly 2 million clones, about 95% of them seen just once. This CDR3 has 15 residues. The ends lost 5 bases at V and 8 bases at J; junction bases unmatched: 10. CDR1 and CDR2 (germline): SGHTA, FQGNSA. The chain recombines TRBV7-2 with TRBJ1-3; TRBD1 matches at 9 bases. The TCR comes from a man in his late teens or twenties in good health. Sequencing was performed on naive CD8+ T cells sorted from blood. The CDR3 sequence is CASSGTGGAWDTIYF. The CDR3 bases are TGTGCCAGCAGCGGCACAGGGGGCGCCTGGGACACCATATATTTT. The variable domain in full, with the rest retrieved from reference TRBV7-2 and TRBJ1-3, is GAGVSQSPSNKVTEKGKDVELRCDPISGHTALYWYRQSLGQGLEFLIYFQGNSAPDKSGLPSDRFSAERTGGSVSTLTIQRTQQEDSAVYLCASSGTGGAWDTIYFGEGSWLTVV.